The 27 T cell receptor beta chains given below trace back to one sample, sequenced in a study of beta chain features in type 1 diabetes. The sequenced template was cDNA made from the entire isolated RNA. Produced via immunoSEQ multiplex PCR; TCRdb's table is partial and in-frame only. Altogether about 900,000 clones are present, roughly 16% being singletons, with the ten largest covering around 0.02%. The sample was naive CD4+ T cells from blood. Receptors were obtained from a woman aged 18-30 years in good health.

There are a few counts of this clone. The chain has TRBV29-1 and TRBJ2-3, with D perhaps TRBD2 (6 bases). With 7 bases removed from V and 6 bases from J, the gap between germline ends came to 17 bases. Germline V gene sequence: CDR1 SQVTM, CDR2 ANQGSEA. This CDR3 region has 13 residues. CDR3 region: CSARHRRVDTQYF. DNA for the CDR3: TGCAGCGCCCGACATCGGAGGGTGGATACGCAGTATTTT.

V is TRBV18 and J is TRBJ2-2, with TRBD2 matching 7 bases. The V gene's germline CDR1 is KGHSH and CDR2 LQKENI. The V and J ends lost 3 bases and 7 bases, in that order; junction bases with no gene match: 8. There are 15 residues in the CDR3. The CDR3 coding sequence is TGTGCCAGCTCACCGGTTAGCGGGTCCGACGGGGAGCTGTTTTTT. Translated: CASSPVSGSDGELFF.

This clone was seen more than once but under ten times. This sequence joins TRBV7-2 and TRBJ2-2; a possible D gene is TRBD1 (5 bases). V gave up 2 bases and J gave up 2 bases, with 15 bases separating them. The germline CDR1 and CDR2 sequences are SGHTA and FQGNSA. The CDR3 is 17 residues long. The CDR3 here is CASSLSLRVVNTGELFF. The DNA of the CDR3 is TGTGCCAGCAGCTTATCCCTCAGGGTGGTTAACACCGGGGAGCTGTTTTTT. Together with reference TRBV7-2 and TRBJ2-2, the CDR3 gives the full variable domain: GAGVSQSPSNKVTEKGKDVELRCDPISGHTALYWYRQSLGQGLEFLIYFQGNSAPDKSGLPSDRFSAERTGGSVSTLTIQRTQQEDSAVYLCASSLSLRVVNTGELFFGEGSRLTVL.

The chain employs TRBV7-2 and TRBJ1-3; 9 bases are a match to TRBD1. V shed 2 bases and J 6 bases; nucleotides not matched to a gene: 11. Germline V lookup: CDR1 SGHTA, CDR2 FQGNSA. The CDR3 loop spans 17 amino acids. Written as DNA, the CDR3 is TGTGCCAGCAGCTTACTTTTAACGGGGACAGGGTTAAACACCATATATTTT. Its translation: CASSLLLTGTGLNTIYF.

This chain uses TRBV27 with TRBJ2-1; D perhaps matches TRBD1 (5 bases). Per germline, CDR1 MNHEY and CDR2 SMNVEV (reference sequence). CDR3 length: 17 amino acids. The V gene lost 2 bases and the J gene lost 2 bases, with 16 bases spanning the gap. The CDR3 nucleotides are TGTGCCAGCAGTTTAGTGAGCAGGGCCCTAACCTACAATGAGCAGTTCTTC. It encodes CASSLVSRALTYNEQFF.

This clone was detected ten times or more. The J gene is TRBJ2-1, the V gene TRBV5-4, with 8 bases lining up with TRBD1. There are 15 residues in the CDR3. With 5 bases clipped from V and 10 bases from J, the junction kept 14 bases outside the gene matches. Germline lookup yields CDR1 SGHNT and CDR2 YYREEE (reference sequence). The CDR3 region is CASRQPGQDGREQFF. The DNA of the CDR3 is TGTGCCAGCAGACAGCCGGGACAGGATGGTCGAGAGCAGTTCTTC.

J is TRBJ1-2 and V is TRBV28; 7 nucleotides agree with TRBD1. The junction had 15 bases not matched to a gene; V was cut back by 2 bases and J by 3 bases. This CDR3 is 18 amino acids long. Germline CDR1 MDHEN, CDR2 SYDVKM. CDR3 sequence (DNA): TGTGCCAGCAGTTTACCTTCAGGGACAGCCGCGGTGGACTATGGCTACACCTTC. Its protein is CASSLPSGTAAVDYGYTF.

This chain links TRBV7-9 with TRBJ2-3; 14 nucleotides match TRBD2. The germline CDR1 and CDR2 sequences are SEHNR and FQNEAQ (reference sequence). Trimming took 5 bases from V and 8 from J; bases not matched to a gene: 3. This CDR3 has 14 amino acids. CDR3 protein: CASSPGTSGSTQYF. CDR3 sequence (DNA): TGTGCCAGCAGCCCTGGGACTAGCGGGAGTACGCAGTATTTT.

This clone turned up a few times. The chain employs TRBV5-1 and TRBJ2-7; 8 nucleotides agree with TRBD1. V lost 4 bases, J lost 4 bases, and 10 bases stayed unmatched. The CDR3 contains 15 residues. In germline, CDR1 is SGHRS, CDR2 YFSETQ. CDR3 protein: CASSRGQGQQYEQYF. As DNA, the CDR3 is TGCGCCAGCAGCCGAGGACAGGGACAACAATACGAGCAGTACTTC.

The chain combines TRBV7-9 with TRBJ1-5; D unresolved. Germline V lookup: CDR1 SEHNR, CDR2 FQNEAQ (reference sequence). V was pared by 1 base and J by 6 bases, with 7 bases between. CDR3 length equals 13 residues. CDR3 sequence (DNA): TGTGCCAGCAGCTTAGTTCGGGGTCAGCCCCAGCATTTT. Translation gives CASSLVRGQPQHF.

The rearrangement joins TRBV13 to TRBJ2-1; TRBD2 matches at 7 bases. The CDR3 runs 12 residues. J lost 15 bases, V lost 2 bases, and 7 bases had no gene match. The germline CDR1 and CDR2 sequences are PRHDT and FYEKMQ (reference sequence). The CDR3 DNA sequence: TGTGCCAGCAGCTTATGGCGGGAGCGGGCGTTCTTC. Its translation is CASSLWRERAFF.

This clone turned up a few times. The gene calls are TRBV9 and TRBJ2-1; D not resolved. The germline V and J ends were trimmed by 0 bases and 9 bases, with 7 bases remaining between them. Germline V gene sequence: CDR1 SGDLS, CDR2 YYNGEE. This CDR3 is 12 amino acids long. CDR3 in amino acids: CASSVDVGEQFF. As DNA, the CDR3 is TGTGCCAGCAGCGTAGATGTTGGTGAGCAGTTCTTC.

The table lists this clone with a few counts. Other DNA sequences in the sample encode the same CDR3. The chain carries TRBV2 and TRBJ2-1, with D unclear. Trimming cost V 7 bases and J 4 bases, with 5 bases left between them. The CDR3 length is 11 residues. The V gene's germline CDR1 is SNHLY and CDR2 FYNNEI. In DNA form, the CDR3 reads TGTGCCAGCACCAGTTACAATGAGCAGTTCTTC. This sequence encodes CASTSYNEQFF.

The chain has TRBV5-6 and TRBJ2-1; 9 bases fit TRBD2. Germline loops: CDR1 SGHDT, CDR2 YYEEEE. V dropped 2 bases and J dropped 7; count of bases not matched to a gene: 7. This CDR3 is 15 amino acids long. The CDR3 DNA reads TGTGCCAGCAGCTTCATGGGACTAGCCCAGAATGAGCAGTTCTTC. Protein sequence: CASSFMGLAQNEQFF.

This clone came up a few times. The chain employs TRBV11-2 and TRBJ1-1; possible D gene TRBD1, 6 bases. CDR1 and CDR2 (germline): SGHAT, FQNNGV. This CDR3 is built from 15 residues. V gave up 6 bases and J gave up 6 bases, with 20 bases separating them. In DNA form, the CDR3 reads TGTGCCAGCAGACCTTTGACAGGAAGAACGCCTGAAGCTTTCTTT. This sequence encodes CASRPLTGRTPEAFF.

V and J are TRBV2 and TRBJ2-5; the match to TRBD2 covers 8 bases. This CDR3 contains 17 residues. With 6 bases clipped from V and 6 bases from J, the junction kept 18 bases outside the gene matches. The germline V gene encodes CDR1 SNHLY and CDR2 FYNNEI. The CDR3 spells CASSTPTGGWIKQTQYF. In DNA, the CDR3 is TGTGCCAGCAGCACCCCCACGGGGGGGTGGATCAAACAGACCCAGTACTTC.

CDR3 residues: CASSTIAVLSYNEQFF. The CDR3 DNA is TGTGCCAGCAGCACCATAGCGGTCCTCTCCTACAATGAGCAGTTCTTC. V gene TRBV7-9 combines with J gene TRBJ2-1; perhaps TRBD2 as D (6 bases). Per germline, CDR1 SEHNR and CDR2 FQNEAQ (reference sequence). This CDR3 has 16 residues. V lost 5 bases and J 0 bases, leaving 14 bases between the germline ends.

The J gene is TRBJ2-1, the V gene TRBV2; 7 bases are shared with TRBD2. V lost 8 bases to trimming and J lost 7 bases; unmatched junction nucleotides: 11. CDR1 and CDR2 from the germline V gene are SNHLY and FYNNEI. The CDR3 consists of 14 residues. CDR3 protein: CASGVVGLVNEQFF. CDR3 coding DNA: TGTGCCAGCGGGGTAGTCGGACTAGTTAATGAGCAGTTCTTC.

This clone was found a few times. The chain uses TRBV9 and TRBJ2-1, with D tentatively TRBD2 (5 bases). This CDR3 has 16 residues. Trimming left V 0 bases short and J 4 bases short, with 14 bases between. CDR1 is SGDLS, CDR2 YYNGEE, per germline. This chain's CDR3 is CASSVGLEGEYNEQFF. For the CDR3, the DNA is TGTGCCAGCAGCGTAGGTCTCGAGGGAGAGTACAATGAGCAGTTCTTC.

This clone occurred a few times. The DNA of the CDR3 is TGCGCCAGCAGCTACACGTCAGGGGGCAACTCCTACAATGAGCAGTTCTTC. The encoded protein is CASSYTSGGNSYNEQFF. The chain recombines TRBV4-3 with TRBJ2-1, with 8 bases that match TRBD1. Germline CDR1 LGHNA, CDR2 YSLEER. Germline trimming cut 5 bases from V and 0 bases from J; bases unmatched to any gene: 9. The length of the CDR3 is 17 residues.

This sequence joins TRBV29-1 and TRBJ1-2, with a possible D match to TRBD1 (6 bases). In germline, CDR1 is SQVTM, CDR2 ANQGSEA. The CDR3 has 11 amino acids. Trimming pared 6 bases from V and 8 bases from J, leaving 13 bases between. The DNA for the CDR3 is TGCAGCGTCCGGCCCGGGGGCGGCTACACCTTC. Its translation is CSVRPGGGYTF.

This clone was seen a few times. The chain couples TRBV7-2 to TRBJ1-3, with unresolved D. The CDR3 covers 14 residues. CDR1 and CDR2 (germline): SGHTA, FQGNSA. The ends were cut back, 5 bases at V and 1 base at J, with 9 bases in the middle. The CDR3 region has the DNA TGTGCCAGCAGCAGAGTGAGGTCTGGAAACACCATATATTTT. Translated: CASSRVRSGNTIYF.

The CDR3 region is CASSRHFSYEQYF. CDR3 nucleotide sequence: TGTGCCAGCAGCCGACACTTCTCCTACGAGCAGTACTTC. The genes are TRBV7-2 and TRBJ2-7; D unclear. The CDR3 is 13 amino acids. Germline V gene data show CDR1 as SGHTA and CDR2 as FQGNSA. V was shortened by 5 bases and J by 0 bases, with 8 bases between the two germline ends.

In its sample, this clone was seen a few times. The CDR3 bases are TGCAGCGTTCGGGTACCGGGGCAAGAGACCCAGTACTTC. It codes for CSVRVPGQETQYF. The V call is TRBV29-1, the J call TRBJ2-5; D may be TRBD2 (5 bases). Germline V gene data show CDR1 as SQVTM and CDR2 as ANQGSEA. The CDR3 runs to 13 residues. Trimming stripped 5 bases from V and 2 bases from J, with 12 bases between. The full variable domain, completed using reference TRBV29-1 and TRBJ2-5, is SAVISQKPSRDICQRGTSLTIQCQVDSQVTMMFWYRQQPGQSLTLIATANQGSEATYESGFVIDKFPISRPNLTFSTLTVSNMSPEDSSIYLCSVRVPGQETQYFGPGTRLLVL.

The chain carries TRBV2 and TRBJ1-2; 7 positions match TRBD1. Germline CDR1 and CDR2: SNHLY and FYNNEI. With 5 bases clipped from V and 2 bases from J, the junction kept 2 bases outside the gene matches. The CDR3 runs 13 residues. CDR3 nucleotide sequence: TGTGCCAGCAGTCCGGGACAGAACTATGGCTACACCTTC. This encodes CASSPGQNYGYTF. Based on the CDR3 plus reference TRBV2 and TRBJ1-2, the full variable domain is EPEVTQTPSHQVTQMGQEVILRCVPISNHLYFYWYRQILGQKVEFLVSFYNNEISEKSEIFDDQFSVERPDGSNFTLKIRSTKLEDSAMYFCASSPGQNYGYTFGSGTRLTVV.

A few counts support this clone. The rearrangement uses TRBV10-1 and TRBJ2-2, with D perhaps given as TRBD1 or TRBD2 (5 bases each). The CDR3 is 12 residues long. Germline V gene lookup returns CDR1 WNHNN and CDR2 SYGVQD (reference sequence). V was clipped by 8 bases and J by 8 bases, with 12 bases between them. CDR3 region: CASGTSAGELFF. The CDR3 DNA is TGCGCCAGCGGGACCAGCGCGGGGGAGCTGTTTTTT.

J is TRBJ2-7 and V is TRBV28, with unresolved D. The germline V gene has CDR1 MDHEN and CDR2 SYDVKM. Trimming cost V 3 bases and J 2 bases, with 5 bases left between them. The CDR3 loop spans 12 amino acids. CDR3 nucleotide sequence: TGTGCCAGCAGTTTTATTCCCTACGAGCAGTACTTC. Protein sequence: CASSFIPYEQYF.